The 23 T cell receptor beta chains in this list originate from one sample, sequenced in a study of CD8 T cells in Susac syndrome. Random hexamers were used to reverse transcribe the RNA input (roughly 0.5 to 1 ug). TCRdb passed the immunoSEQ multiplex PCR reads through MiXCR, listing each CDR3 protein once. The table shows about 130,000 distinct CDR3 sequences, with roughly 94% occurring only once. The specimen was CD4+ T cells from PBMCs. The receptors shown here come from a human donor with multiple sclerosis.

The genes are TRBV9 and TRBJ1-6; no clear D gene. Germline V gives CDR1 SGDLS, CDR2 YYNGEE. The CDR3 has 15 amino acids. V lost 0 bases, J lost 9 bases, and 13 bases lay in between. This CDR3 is CASSVEVNFGSPLHF. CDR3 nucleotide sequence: TGTGCCAGCAGCGTAGAGGTGAATTTTGGTTCACCCCTCCACTTT.

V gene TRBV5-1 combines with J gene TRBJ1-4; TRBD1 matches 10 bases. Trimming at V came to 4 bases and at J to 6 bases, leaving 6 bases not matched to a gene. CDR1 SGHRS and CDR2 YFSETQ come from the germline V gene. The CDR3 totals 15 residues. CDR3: CASSTGTGADEKLFF. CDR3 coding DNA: TGCGCCAGCAGCACAGGGACAGGGGCGGATGAAAAACTGTTTTTT. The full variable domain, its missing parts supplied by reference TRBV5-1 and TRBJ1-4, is KAGVTQTPRYLIKTRGQQVTLSCSPISGHRSVSWYQQTPGQGLQFLFEYFSETQRNKGNFPGRFSGRQFSNSRSEMNVSTLELGDSALYLCASSTGTGADEKLFFGSGTQLSVL.

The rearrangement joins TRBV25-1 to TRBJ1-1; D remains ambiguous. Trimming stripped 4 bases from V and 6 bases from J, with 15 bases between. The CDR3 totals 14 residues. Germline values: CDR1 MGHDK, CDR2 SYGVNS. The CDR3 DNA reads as TGTGCCAGCAGTGGTAATTCAGCGCTATCTGAAGCTTTCTTT. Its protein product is CASSGNSALSEAFF.

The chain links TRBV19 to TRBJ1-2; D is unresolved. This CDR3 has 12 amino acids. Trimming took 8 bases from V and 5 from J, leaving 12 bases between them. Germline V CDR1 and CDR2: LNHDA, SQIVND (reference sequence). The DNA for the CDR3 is TGTGCCAGTCAGGAGGTTGGTTATGGCTACACCTTC. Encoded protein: CASQEVGYGYTF.

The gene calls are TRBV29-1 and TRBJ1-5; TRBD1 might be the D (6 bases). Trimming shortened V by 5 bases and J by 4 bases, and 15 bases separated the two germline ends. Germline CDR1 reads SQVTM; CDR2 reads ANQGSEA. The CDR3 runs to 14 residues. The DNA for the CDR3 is TGCAGCGTTCCCTCGGAGGGGGGGAATCAGCCCCAGCATTTT. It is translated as CSVPSEGGNQPQHF.

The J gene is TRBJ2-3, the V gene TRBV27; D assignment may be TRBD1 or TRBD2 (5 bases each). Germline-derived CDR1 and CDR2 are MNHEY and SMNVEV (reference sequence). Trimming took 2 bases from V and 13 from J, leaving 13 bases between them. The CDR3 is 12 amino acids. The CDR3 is CASSLRSGREYF. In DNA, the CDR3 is TGTGCCAGCAGTTTACGGTCAGGGCGGGAGTATTTT.

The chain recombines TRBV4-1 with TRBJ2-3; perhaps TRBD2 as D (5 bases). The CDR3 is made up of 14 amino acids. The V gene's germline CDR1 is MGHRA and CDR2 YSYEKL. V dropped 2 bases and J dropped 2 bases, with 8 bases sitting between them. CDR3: CASSQLAVTDTQYF. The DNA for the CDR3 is TGCGCCAGCAGCCAACTAGCAGTCACAGATACGCAGTATTTT.

The CDR3 sequence is CASSFLAVGNTEAFF. CDR3 coding DNA: TGTGCCAGCAGCTTCCTCGCGGTTGGGAACACTGAAGCTTTCTTT. The rearrangement uses TRBV9 and TRBJ1-1; D gene ambiguous. CDR3 length equals 15 residues. CDR1 is SGDLS, CDR2 YYNGEE, per germline. Trimming left V 4 bases short and J 1 base short, with 14 bases between.

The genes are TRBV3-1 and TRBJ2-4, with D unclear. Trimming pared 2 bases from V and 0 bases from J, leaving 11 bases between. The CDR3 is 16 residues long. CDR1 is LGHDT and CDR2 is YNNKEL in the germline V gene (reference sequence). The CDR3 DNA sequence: TGTGCCAGCAGCCAAAAAGCAAATCTAGCCAAAAACATTCAGTACTTC. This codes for CASSQKANLAKNIQYF.

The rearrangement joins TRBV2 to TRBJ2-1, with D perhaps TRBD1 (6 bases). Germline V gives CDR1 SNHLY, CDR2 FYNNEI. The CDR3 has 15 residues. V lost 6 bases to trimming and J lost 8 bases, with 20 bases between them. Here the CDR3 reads CASSADSTGNHEQFF. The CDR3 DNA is TGTGCCAGCAGCGCTGATAGTACAGGGAACCATGAGCAGTTCTTC.

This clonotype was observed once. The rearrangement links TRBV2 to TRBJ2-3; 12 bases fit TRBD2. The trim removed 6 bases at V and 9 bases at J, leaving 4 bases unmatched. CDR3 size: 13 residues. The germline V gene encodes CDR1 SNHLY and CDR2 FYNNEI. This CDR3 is CASSPTSGGTQYF. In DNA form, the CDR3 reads TGTGCCAGCAGCCCGACTAGCGGGGGAACGCAGTATTTT.

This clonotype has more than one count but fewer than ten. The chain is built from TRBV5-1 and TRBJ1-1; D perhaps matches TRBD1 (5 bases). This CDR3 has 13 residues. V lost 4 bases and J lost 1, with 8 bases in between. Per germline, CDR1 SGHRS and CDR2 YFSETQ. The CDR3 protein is CASSPGTNTEAFF. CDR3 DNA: TGCGCCAGCAGCCCCGGGACGAACACTGAAGCTTTCTTT.

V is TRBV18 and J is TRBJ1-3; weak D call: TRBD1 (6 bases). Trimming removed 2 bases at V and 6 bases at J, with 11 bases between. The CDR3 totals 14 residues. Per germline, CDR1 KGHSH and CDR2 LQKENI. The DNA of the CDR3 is TGTGCCAGCTCACCATGGACAGCTGAAAACACCATATATTTT. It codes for CASSPWTAENTIYF.

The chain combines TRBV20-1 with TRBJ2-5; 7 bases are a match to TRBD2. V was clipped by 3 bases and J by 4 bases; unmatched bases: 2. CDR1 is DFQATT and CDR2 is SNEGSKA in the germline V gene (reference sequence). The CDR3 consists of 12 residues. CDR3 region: CSASPGGETQYF. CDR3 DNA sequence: TGCAGTGCTAGCCCGGGGGGAGAGACCCAGTACTTC.

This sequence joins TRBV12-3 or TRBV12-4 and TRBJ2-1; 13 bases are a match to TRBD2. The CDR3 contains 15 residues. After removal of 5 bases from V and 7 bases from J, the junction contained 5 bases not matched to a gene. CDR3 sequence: CASSGLAGARNEQFF. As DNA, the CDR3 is TGTGCCAGCAGTGGACTAGCGGGAGCGCGGAATGAGCAGTTCTTC.

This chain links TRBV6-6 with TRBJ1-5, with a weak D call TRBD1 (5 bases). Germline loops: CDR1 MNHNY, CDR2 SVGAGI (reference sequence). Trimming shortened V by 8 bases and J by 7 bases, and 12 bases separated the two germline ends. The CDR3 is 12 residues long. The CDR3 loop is CASAPDIQPQHF. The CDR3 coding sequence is TGTGCCAGCGCCCCGGACATACAGCCCCAGCATTTT.

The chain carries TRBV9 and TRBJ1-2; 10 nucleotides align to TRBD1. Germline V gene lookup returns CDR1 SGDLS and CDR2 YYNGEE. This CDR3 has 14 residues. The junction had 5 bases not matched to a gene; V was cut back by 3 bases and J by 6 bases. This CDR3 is CASSARTGGDGYTF. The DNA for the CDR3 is TGTGCCAGCAGCGCCCGGACAGGGGGGGATGGCTACACCTTC.

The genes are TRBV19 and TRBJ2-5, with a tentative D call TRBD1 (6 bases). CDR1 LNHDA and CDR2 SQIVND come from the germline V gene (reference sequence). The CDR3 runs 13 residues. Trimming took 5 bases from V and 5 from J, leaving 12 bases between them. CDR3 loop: CASSPQGLETQYF. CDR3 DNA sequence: TGTGCCAGTAGTCCTCAGGGGCTCGAGACCCAGTACTTC.

The CDR3 nucleotides are TGTGCCTGGAGTAATAGGGGAGGAGGAAACACCATATATTTT. The encoded protein is CAWSNRGGGNTIYF. The chain combines TRBV30 with TRBJ1-3; possible D gene TRBD1, 5 bases. Germline V gene data show CDR1 as GTSNPN and CDR2 as SVGIG (reference sequence). V dropped 2 bases and J dropped 4 bases, with 12 bases sitting between them. This CDR3 has 14 residues.

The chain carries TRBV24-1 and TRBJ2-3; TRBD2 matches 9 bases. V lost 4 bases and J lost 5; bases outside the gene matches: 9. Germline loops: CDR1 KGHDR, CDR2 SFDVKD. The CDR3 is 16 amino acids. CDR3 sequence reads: CATSDPQAGGVDTQYF. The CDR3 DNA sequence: TGTGCCACCAGTGACCCCCAAGCGGGAGGAGTAGATACGCAGTATTTT.

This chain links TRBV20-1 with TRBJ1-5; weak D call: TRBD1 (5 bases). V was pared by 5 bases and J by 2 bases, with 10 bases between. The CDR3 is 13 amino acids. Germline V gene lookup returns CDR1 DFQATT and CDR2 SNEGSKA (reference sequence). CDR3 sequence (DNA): TGCAGTGCTCGTGACAGCGGCAATCAGCCCCAGCATTTT. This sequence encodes CSARDSGNQPQHF.

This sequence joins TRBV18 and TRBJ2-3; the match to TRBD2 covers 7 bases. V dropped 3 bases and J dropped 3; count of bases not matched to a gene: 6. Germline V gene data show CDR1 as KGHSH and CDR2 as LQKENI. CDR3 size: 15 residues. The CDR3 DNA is TGTGCCAGCTCACCGCGGGGGTTTGGGACAGATACGCAGTATTTT. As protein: CASSPRGFGTDTQYF. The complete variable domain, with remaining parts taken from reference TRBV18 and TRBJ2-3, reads NAGVMQNPRHLVRRRGQEARLRCSPMKGHSHVYWYRQLPEEGLKFMVYLQKENIIDESGMPKERFSAEFPKEGPSILRIQQVVRGDSAAYFCASSPRGFGTDTQYFGPGTRLTVL.

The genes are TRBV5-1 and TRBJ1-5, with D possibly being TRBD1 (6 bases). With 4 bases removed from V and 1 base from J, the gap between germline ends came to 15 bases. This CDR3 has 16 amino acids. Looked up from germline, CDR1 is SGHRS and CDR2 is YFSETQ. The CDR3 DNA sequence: TGCGCCAGCAGCCCAACAGGGACCCAAAGCAATCAGCCCCAGCATTTT. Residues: CASSPTGTQSNQPQHF.